One sample yielded the 2 T cell receptor beta chains listed below, sequenced in a study of T-cell memory formation after mild COVID-19. TCRdb fed the 5' RACE reads into MiXCR, producing one record per CDR3 protein. The sample holds 150,000 to 200,000 distinct CDR3 sequences; 13% to 15% are singletons and the top ten take roughly an eighth. Sequenced: PBMCs or a T cell subset sorted from them (not recorded which). The receptors originated from an adult woman who had mild COVID-19 (a few samples of this study predate the infection). Cell type and time point are not known.

This clonotype has a single count. This rearrangement joins TRBV24-1 to TRBJ1-2, with 7 bases that match TRBD1. From germline, CDR1 is KGHDR and CDR2 SFDVKD. The J segment lost 3 bases and the V segment lost 5 bases, leaving 8 bases of the junction unmatched. The CDR3 length is 15 residues. DNA for the CDR3: TGTGCCACCAGTGGGGGACAGTTCCCTTACTATGGCTACACCTTC. Protein sequence: CATSGGQFPYYGYTF.

This clonotype occurred a few times. The rearrangement joins TRBV4-3 to TRBJ1-2; 7 nucleotides match TRBD1. Germline V gene lookup returns CDR1 LGHNA and CDR2 YSLEER. V was clipped by 1 base and J by 8 bases; unmatched bases: 10. The CDR3 is 15 amino acids. CDR3 sequence: CASSQAGGYGEGYTF. The DNA for the CDR3 is TGCGCCAGCAGCCAAGCAGGGGGTTATGGTGAAGGCTACACCTTC.